Each of the 13 T cell receptor beta chains below was sequenced from the same sample in a study of PD-L1 blockade in urothelial cancer. Time point meaning: peripheral blood 6 weeks after treatment start. Assay: immunoSEQ multiplex PCR; the TCRdb copy retains only in-frame clones and omits some. The repertoire holds 100,000 to 150,000 clones, 86% seen once, with about 2.4% in the top ten. The sequences come from PBMCs, collected around atezolizumab (anti-PD-L1) treatment. Receptors originate from a man aged 50 or older with urothelial cancer.

The genes are TRBV7-3 and TRBJ2-5; 8 nucleotides match TRBD2. V dropped 0 bases and J dropped 2; count of bases not matched to a gene: 2. The CDR3 extends over 15 amino acids. CDR1 SGHTA and CDR2 FQGTGA come from the germline V gene. The CDR3 DNA reads as TGTGCCAGCAGCTTAACTAGCGGGATTCAAGAGACCCAGTACTTC. Amino acids: CASSLTSGIQETQYF.

Here the CDR3 reads CASSCRESGGGDEQFF. CDR3 DNA: TGTGCCAGCAGCTGCCGGGAGAGCGGGGGAGGGGATGAGCAGTTCTTC. This chain joins TRBV4-2 and TRBJ2-1; 8 bases match TRBD2. This CDR3 contains 16 residues. Trimming at V came to 5 bases and at J to 8 bases, leaving 14 bases not matched to a gene. The germline V gene encodes CDR1 LGHNA and CDR2 YNFKEQ.

The chain has TRBV5-5 and TRBJ2-5, with a weak D call TRBD2 (7 bases). This CDR3 contains 15 residues. Germline loops: CDR1 SGHKS, CDR2 YYEKEE (reference sequence). V shed 5 bases and J shed 4 bases, with 18 bases lying between them. The CDR3 protein is CASRTVGGAGETQYF. The CDR3 DNA follows: TGTGCCAGCAGGACTGTGGGGGGGGCAGGAGAGACCCAGTACTTC.

This sequence joins TRBV27 and TRBJ2-5; 7 bases match TRBD2. J lost 1 base, V lost 5 bases, and 10 bases had no gene match. The CDR3 sequence is 16 residues long. Germline loops: CDR1 MNHEY, CDR2 SMNVEV (reference sequence). Here the CDR3 DNA reads TGTGCCAGCAGTCCGGGGACTACCATCTTCCAAGAGACCCAGTACTTC. This gives the protein CASSPGTTIFQETQYF.

The chain has TRBV27 and TRBJ2-1, with 10 bases matching TRBD1. The V gene end was trimmed by 4 bases and the J gene end by 0 bases; junction bases not matched to a gene: 9. CDR1 and CDR2 (germline): MNHEY, SMNVEV (reference sequence). This CDR3 contains 18 residues. The CDR3 DNA reads as TGTGCCAGCAGTTCGGGACAGGGGTCATTGAGCTCCTACAATGAGCAGTTCTTC. Its translation is CASSSGQGSLSSYNEQFF.

The chain couples TRBV19 to TRBJ2-4; 9 bases line up with TRBD2. The trim removed 1 base at V and 6 bases at J, leaving 7 bases unmatched. Germline lookup yields CDR1 LNHDA and CDR2 SQIVND (reference sequence). The CDR3 consists of 16 residues. This chain's CDR3 is CASSIALGLAPNIQYF. The CDR3, as DNA: TGTGCCAGTAGTATAGCCTTGGGACTAGCTCCAAACATTCAGTACTTC.

The gene calls are TRBV27 and TRBJ1-4, with D possibly matching TRBD1 (6 bases). CDR1 is MNHEY, CDR2 SMNVEV, per germline (reference sequence). This CDR3 comprises 14 residues. Trimming cost V 6 bases and J 7 bases, with 15 bases left between them. In DNA, the CDR3 is TGTGCCAGCAGGGTACAGGGTTTCGGTGAAAAACTGTTTTTT. Its protein product is CASRVQGFGEKLFF.

This clone was seen more than once but under ten times. The gene calls are TRBV7-2 and TRBJ1-5, with TRBD1 identical over 7 bases. Germline V lookup: CDR1 SGHTA, CDR2 FQGNSA. The CDR3 totals 14 residues. The trim removed 5 bases at V and 7 bases at J, leaving 8 bases unmatched. CDR3 protein: CASSPQGDLQPQHF. DNA of the CDR3: TGTGCCAGCAGCCCCCAGGGGGATTTACAGCCCCAGCATTTT.

The rearrangement joins TRBV9 to TRBJ2-2; the match to TRBD2 covers 12 bases. Trimming removed 3 bases from V and 5 bases from J; junction bases left unmatched: 5. The CDR3 loop spans 16 amino acids. Germline lookup yields CDR1 SGDLS and CDR2 YYNGEE. The CDR3 DNA reads TGTGCCAGCAGCGCTACCGGACTAGCGGGAACCGGGGAGCTGTTTTTT. This translates into CASSATGLAGTGELFF.

This chain joins TRBV19 and TRBJ2-2, with TRBD1 matching over 8 bases. CDR1 and CDR2 (germline): LNHDA, SQIVND (reference sequence). The CDR3 sequence is 15 residues long. V shed 2 bases and J 4 bases; nucleotides not matched to a gene: 3. The CDR3 sequence: CASSIQGAITGELFF. In DNA, the CDR3 is TGTGCCAGTAGTATACAGGGGGCGATCACCGGGGAGCTGTTTTTT.

This rearrangement joins TRBV7-8 to TRBJ1-2, with D perhaps matching TRBD1 (6 bases). The CDR3 covers 16 residues. Trimming pared 5 bases from V and 4 bases from J, leaving 20 bases between. CDR1 is SGHVS, CDR2 FQNEAQ, per germline. The CDR3 loop is CASSILKGGLGYGYTF. In DNA form, the CDR3 reads TGTGCCAGCAGCATTCTAAAGGGGGGGCTAGGCTATGGCTACACCTTC.

This chain links TRBV9 with TRBJ1-1, with D possibly matching TRBD1 (5 bases). V lost 4 bases, J lost 1 base, and 17 bases lay in between. CDR1 SGDLS and CDR2 YYNGEE come from the germline V gene. The CDR3 loop spans 16 amino acids. The CDR3, as DNA: TGTGCCAGCAGCCCCAGCTTGGGGCAGGCGAACACTGAAGCTTTCTTT. Translated, it gives CASSPSLGQANTEAFF. Complete variable domain (other parts from reference TRBV9 and TRBJ1-1): DSGVTQTPKHLITATGQRVTLRCSPRSGDLSVYWYQQSLDQGLQFLIQYYNGEERAKGNILERFSAQQFPDLHSELNLSSLELGDSALYFCASSPSLGQANTEAFFGQGTRLTVV.

This sequence joins TRBV11-1 and TRBJ2-7; 10 bases line up with TRBD2. V was clipped by 2 bases and J by 4 bases; unmatched bases: 5. Germline V CDR1 and CDR2: SGHAT, FQDESV (reference sequence). The CDR3 length is 15 residues. The CDR3 reads CASSLTGTSAYEQYF. The CDR3, as DNA: TGTGCCAGCAGCTTAACCGGGACTAGCGCTTACGAGCAGTACTTC.